A single sample gave rise to the 15 T cell receptor beta chains below, sequenced in a study of blood T cell repertoires in COVID-19. TCRdb's copy holds only in-frame clones and misses some; the assay was immunoSEQ multiplex PCR. The sample shows 150,000 to 200,000 clones, roughly 91% of them seen only once. The sequenced sample consisted of peripheral blood. All receptors derive from a man aged 35 to 55 with active or convalescent COVID-19.

V and J are TRBV7-2 and TRBJ2-1; 7 positions agree with TRBD2. J gave up 2 bases and V 4 bases, and 5 bases lay outside the gene matches. Germline V gene lookup returns CDR1 SGHTA and CDR2 FQGNSA. The CDR3 totals 15 residues. In DNA, the CDR3 is TGTGCCAGCAGCTCTAAGCGGGGCCCCTACAATGAGCAGTTCTTC. This codes for CASSSKRGPYNEQFF.

The V and J genes are TRBV10-3 and TRBJ1-6; TRBD1 matches 8 bases. V trimming: 11 bases; J trimming: 10 bases; junction bases outside the gene matches: 13. The CDR3 has 14 amino acids. Germline V gives CDR1 ENHRY, CDR2 SYGVKD. CDR3: CASRIETGASPLHF. The CDR3 DNA sequence: TGTGCCTCCCGGATAGAGACAGGGGCGTCACCCCTCCACTTT.

V usage is TRBV12-5 and J usage is TRBJ2-3, with TRBD2 matching over 14 bases. The CDR3 runs 18 residues. The V and J ends lost 4 bases and 0 bases, in that order; junction bases with no gene match: 6. From germline, CDR1 is LGHNT and CDR2 FRNRAP. DNA of the CDR3: TGTGCTAGTGGTTCTAGACTAGCGGGAGGGGGGAGCACAGATACGCAGTATTTT. Residues: CASGSRLAGGGSTDTQYF. The full variable domain, its missing parts supplied by reference TRBV12-5 and TRBJ2-3, is DARVTQTPRHKVTEMGQEVTMRCQPILGHNTVFWYRQTMMQGLELLAYFRNRAPLDDSGMPKDRFSAEMPDATLATLKIQPSEPRDSAVYFCASGSRLAGGGSTDTQYFGPGTRLTVL.

This clone occurred a few times. J is TRBJ1-1 and V is TRBV19, with 7 bases fitting TRBD1. J was trimmed by 5 bases and V by 5 bases; bases with no gene match: 8. This CDR3 comprises 14 residues. Germline-derived CDR1 and CDR2 are LNHDA and SQIVND (reference sequence). CDR3 sequence reads: CASSWRGQATEAFF. CDR3 bases: TGTGCCAGTAGTTGGAGGGGGCAGGCTACTGAAGCTTTCTTT.

The chain carries TRBV3-1 (or the pseudogene TRBV3-2) and TRBJ2-5; D gene unclear. V was shortened by 1 base and J by 2 bases, with 8 bases between the two germline ends. Germline CDR1 LGHDT, CDR2 YNNKEL (reference sequence). CDR3 length: 14 amino acids. The CDR3 nucleotides are TGTGCCAGCAGCCAAGTGTGGCAGCAAGAGACCCAGTACTTC. This sequence encodes CASSQVWQQETQYF.

The rearrangement uses TRBV12-3 or TRBV12-4 and TRBJ2-1; no definite D call. Between the trimmed V and J ends, which lost 3 bases and 8 bases, there was a span of 8 bases. The CDR3 covers 12 residues. The CDR3 nucleotides are TGTGCCAGCAGTTTCTATGAGGATGAGCAGTTCTTC. It specifies CASSFYEDEQFF.

This chain joins TRBV27 and TRBJ2-5, with TRBD1 as a possible D gene (5 bases). The germline V and J ends were trimmed by 5 bases and 5 bases, with 15 bases remaining between them. Per the germline V gene, CDR1 is MNHEY and CDR2 is SMNVEV (reference sequence). The CDR3 is 14 residues long. This CDR3 reads CASSPWKGWETQYF. As DNA, the CDR3 is TGTGCCAGCAGTCCGTGGAAGGGGTGGGAGACCCAGTACTTC.

This CDR3 is CASSQEQAPTGEQYF. CDR3 nucleotide sequence: TGCGCCAGCAGCCAAGAGCAGGCTCCCACGGGGGAGCAGTACTTC. J is TRBJ2-7 and V is TRBV4-1; TRBD2 is a possible D gene (5 bases). Germline CDR1 and CDR2: MGHRA and YSYEKL. Deletions cut 0 bases from V and 7 bases from J, with 16 bases between. CDR3 length equals 15 residues.

V and J are TRBV30 and TRBJ2-5; TRBD1 matches 11 bases. This CDR3 contains 15 residues. The germline gives CDR1 GTSNPN, CDR2 SVGIG (reference sequence). Trimming took 2 bases from V and 5 from J; bases not matched to a gene: 7. CDR3 in DNA: TGTGCCTGGAGTATCGGACAGGGGGCATCGGAGACCCAGTACTTC. It specifies CAWSIGQGASETQYF. Combining the CDR3 with reference TRBV30 and TRBJ2-5 gives the whole variable domain SQTIHQWPATLVQPVGSPLSLECTVEGTSNPNLYWYRQAAGRGLQLLFYSVGIGQISSEVPQNLSASRPQDRQFILSSKKLLLSDSGFYLCAWSIGQGASETQYFGPGTRLLVL.

The chain couples TRBV5-6 to TRBJ1-1, with D unresolved. Germline CDR1 reads SGHDT; CDR2 reads YYEEEE. This CDR3 is built from 13 residues. Deletions cut 4 bases from V and 6 bases from J, with 13 bases between. As DNA, the CDR3 is TGTGCCAGCAGCCCTATACTGGGCCCTGAAGCTTTCTTT. Translation: CASSPILGPEAFF.

The V gene is TRBV30, the J gene TRBJ1-3, with no clear D. Germline CDR1 GTSNPN, CDR2 SVGIG (reference sequence). The V end was cut by 1 base, the J end by 0 bases, with 7 bases between. This CDR3 has 14 residues. The chain's CDR3 is CAWSGTFSGNTIYF. The CDR3 DNA reads as TGTGCCTGGAGTGGGACTTTCTCTGGAAACACCATATATTTT.

This clone has only one observation. The chain is built from TRBV28 and TRBJ1-1; TRBD1 is a possible D gene (5 bases). The CDR3 totals 11 residues. Per the germline V gene, CDR1 is MDHEN and CDR2 is SYDVKM. Trimming cost V 10 bases and J 1 base, with 7 bases left between them. The CDR3 DNA reads as TGTGCCACCCAGGGGAACACTGAAGCTTTCTTT. This gives the protein CATQGNTEAFF.

The chain recombines TRBV6-5 with TRBJ1-6; 10 positions match TRBD1. CDR3 length: 15 residues. Germline V gene sequence: CDR1 MNHEY, CDR2 SVGAGI. The ends lost 6 bases at V and 5 bases at J; junction bases unmatched: 4. CDR3 residues: CASSAGTGDNSPLHF. The CDR3 DNA follows: TGTGCCAGCAGCGCCGGGACAGGGGATAATTCACCCCTCCACTTT.

The chain recombines TRBV11-2 with TRBJ1-1, with a weak D call TRBD1 (6 bases). Trimming stripped 4 bases from V and 1 base from J, with 10 bases between. This CDR3 is built from 14 residues. The germline V gene encodes CDR1 SGHAT and CDR2 FQNNGV. The CDR3 region is CASSSGQTNTEAFF. The CDR3 bases are TGTGCCAGCAGCTCAGGACAGACGAACACTGAAGCTTTCTTT.

The chain has TRBV19 and TRBJ1-2, with D perhaps matching TRBD1 (5 bases). Germline V CDR1 and CDR2: LNHDA, SQIVND (reference sequence). The CDR3 consists of 13 residues. Trimming shortened V by 3 bases and J by 4 bases, and 9 bases separated the two germline ends. The CDR3, as DNA: TGTGCCAGTAGTATCCGGCAGGGCTATGGCTACACCTTC. Translated, it gives CASSIRQGYGYTF.